This T cell receptor (beta chain) was observed in a study of technical replicates of blood from several donors. Deletions cut 8 bases from V and 0 bases from J, with 14 bases between. This CDR3 contains 14 residues. Germline V gene data show CDR1 as GTSNPN and CDR2 as SVGIG (reference sequence). Method: immunoSEQ multiplex PCR; TCRdb's copy keeps in-frame clones and lacks some. The sample carries around 70,000 clones, around 94% recorded once. The chain recombines TRBV30 with TRBJ1-3, with D possibly being TRBD1 (6 bases). The sequenced sample was T cells isolated from PBMCs. This clonotype originated in a human donor in good health. The CDR3 sequence is CAGATGSSGNTIYF. The CDR3, as DNA: TGTGCCGGAGCTACAGGGAGCTCTGGAAACACCATATATTTT. The full variable domain, its missing parts supplied by reference TRBV30 and TRBJ1-3, is SQTIHQWPATLVQPVGSPLSLECTVEGTSNPNLYWYRQAAGRGLQLLFYSVGIGQISSEVPQNLSASRPQDRQFILSSKKLLLSDSGFYLCAGATGSSGNTIYFGEGSWLTVV.